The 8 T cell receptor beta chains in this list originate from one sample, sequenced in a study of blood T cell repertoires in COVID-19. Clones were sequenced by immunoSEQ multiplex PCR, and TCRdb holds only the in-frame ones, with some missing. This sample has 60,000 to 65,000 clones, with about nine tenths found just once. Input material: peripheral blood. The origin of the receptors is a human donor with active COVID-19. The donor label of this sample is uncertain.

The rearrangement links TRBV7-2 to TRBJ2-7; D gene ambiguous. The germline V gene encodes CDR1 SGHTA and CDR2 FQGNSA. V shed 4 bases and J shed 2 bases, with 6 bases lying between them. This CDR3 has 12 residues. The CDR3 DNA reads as TGTGCCAGCAGCTCCTTTACCTACGAGCAGTACTTC. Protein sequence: CASSSFTYEQYF.

CDR3: CASSLVGQGRETQYF. In DNA form, the CDR3 reads TGTGCCAGCAGCTTAGTGGGACAGGGGAGAGAGACCCAGTACTTC. This chain joins TRBV7-6 and TRBJ2-5; 10 nucleotides align to TRBD1. From germline, CDR1 is SGHVS and CDR2 FNYEAQ. J lost 4 bases, V lost 1 base, and 3 bases had no gene match. CDR3 length: 15 amino acids.

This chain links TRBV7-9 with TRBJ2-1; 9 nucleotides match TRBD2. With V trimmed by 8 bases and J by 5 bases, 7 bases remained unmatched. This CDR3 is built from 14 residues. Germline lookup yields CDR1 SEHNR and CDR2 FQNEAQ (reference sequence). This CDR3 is CASVIAGVNNEQFF. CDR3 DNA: TGTGCCAGCGTTATAGCGGGGGTAAACAATGAGCAGTTCTTC.

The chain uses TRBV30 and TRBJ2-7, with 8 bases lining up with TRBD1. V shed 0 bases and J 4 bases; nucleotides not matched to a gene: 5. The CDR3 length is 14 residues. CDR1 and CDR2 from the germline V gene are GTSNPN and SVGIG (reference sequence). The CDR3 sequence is CAWSVQTGAYEQYF. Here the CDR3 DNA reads TGTGCCTGGAGTGTACAGACAGGGGCTTACGAGCAGTACTTC.

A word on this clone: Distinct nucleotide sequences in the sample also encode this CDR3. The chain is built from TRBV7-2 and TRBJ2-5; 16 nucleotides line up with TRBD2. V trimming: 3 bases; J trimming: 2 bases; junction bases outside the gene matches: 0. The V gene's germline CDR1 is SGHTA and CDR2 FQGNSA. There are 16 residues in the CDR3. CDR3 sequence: CASSLGLAGGQETQYF. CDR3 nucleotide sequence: TGTGCCAGCAGCTTGGGACTAGCGGGGGGGCAAGAGACCCAGTACTTC.

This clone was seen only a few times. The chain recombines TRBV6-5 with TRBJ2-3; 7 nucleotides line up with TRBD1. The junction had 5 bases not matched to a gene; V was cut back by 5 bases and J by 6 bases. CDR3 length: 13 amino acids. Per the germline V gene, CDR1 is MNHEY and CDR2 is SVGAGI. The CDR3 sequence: CASSPDRADTQYF. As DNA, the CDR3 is TGTGCCAGCAGTCCCGACAGGGCGGATACGCAGTATTTT.

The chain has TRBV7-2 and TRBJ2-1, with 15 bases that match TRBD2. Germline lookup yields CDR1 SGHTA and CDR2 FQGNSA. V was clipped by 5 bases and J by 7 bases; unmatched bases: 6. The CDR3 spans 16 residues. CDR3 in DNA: TGTGCCAGCAGCATGGGACTAGCGGGAGGTGTGAATGAGCAGTTCTTC. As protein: CASSMGLAGGVNEQFF. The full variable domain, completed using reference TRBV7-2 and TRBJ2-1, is GAGVSQSPSNKVTEKGKDVELRCDPISGHTALYWYRQSLGQGLEFLIYFQGNSAPDKSGLPSDRFSAERTGGSVSTLTIQRTQQEDSAVYLCASSMGLAGGVNEQFFGPGTRLTVL.

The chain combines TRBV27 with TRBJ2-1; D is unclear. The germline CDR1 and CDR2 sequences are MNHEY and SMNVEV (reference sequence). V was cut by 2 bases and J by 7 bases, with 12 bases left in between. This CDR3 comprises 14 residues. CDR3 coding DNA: TGTGCCAGCAGTTTACAGACGGGTTGGAATGAGCAGTTCTTC. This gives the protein CASSLQTGWNEQFF.